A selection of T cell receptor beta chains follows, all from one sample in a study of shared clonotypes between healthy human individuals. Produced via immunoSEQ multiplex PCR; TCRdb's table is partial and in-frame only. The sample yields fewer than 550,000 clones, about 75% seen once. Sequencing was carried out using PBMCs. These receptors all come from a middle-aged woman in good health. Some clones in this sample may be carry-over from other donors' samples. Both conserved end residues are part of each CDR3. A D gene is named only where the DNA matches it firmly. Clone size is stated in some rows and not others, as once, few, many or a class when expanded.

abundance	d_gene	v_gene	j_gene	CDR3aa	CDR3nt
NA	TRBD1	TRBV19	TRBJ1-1	CASSMDRGRRDTEAFF	TGTGCCAGTAGTATGGATAGGGGGCGTCGGGACACTGAAGCTTTCTTT
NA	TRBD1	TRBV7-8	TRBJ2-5	CASRPTGRETQYF	TGTGCCAGCAGACCGACAGGGCGGGAGACCCAGTACTTC
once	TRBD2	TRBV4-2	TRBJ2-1	CASRWLAEYNEQFF	TGTGCCAGCAGGTGGCTAGCGGAGTACAATGAGCAGTTCTTC
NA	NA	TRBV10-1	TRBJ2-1	CASSESGGRQEQFF	TGCGCCAGCAGTGAGTCCGGGGGCCGCCAGGAGCAGTTCTTC
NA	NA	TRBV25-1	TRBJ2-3	CASSAGGDTQYF	TGTGCCAGCAGTGCCGGCGGGGATACGCAGTATTTT
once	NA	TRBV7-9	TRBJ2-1	CASSFGLYNEQFF	TGTGCCAGCAGCTTCGGACTGTACAATGAGCAGTTCTTC
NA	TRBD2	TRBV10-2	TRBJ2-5	CASGSGRGETQYF	TGCGCCAGCGGGAGCGGGAGGGGGGAGACCCAGTACTTC
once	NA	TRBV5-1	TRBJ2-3	CASSLAREDTQYF	TGCGCCAGCAGCTTGGCCAGGGAAGATACGCAGTATTTT
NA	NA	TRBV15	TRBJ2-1	CATSRQLGSYNEQFF	TGTGCCACCAGCAGACAACTGGGTAGTTACAATGAGCAGTTCTTC
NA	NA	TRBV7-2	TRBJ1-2	CASSFHTGYGYTF	TGTGCCAGCAGCTTTCACACTGGCTATGGCTACACCTTC
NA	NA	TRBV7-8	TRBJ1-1	CASSRQGGSEAFF	TGTGCCAGCAGCCGCCAAGGAGGGAGTGAAGCTTTCTTT
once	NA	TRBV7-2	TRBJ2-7	CASSPRASPYEQYF	TGTGCCAGCAGCCCCCGCGCCAGCCCCTACGAGCAGTACTTC
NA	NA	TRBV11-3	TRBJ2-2	CASSLGKGELFF	TGTGCCAGCAGCTTGGGGAAGGGGGAGCTGTTTTTT
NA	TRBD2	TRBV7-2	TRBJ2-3	CASSPRLAGATDTQYF	TGTGCCAGCAGCCCCCGACTAGCGGGAGCCACAGATACGCAGTATTTT
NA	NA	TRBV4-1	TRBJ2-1	CASSQVHEQFF	TGCGCCAGCAGCCAAGTGCATGAGCAGTTCTTC
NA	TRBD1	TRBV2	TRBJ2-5	CASSEVDRGGETQYF	TGTGCCAGCAGTGAAGTAGACAGGGGGGGCGAGACCCAGTACTTC
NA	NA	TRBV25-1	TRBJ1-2	CASSSGRNYGYTF	TGTGCCAGCAGTTCGGGGCGAAACTATGGCTACACCTTC
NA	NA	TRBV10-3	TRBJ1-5	CAISYDKGNQPQHF	TGTGCCATCAGTTACGACAAGGGCAATCAGCCCCAGCATTTT
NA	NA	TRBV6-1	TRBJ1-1	CASSEFVTANTEAFF	TGTGCCAGCAGTGAATTTGTGACAGCGAACACTGAAGCTTTCTTT
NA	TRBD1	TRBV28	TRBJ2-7	CASSPRTGRDEQYF	TGTGCCAGCAGTCCCAGGACAGGGCGAGACGAGCAGTACTTC
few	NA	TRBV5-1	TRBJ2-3	CASSFQSFTDTQYF	TGCGCCAGCAGCTTCCAGTCCTTCACAGATACGCAGTATTTT
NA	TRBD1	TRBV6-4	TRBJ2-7	CASRQGQEIYEQYF	TGTGCCAGCAGACAGGGACAGGAGATCTACGAGCAGTACTTC
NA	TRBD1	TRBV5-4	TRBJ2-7	CASSTGDLSSYEQYF	TGTGCCAGCAGCACAGGGGACCTGAGCTCCTACGAGCAGTACTTC
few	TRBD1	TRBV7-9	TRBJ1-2	CASSFAGQGIIGGYTF	TGTGCCAGCAGCTTCGCCGGACAGGGTATAATCGGTGGCTACACCTTC
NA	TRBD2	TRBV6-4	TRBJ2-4	CASSDSFGTSGRAPAKNIQYF	TGTGCCAGCAGTGACTCCTTTGGGACTAGCGGGAGGGCCCCGGCCAAAAACATTCAGTACTTC
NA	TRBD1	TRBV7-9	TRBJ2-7	CASSRGTGKYEQYF	TGTGCCAGCAGCCGCGGGACAGGGAAATACGAGCAGTACTTC
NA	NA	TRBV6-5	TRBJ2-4	CASRQGAGHIQYF	TGTGCCAGCAGGCAGGGCGCGGGTCACATTCAGTACTTC
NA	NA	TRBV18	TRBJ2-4	CASSPTQGDIQYF	TGTGCCAGCTCACCGACACAGGGTGACATTCAGTACTTC
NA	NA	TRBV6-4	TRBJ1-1	CASSDSKAGNTEAFF	TGTGCCAGCAGTGACTCCAAGGCAGGGAACACTGAAGCTTTCTTT
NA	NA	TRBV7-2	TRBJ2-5	CASSSSGTKETQYF	TGTGCCAGCAGCTCATCCGGGACAAAAGAGACCCAGTACTTC
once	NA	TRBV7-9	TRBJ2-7	CASSLGLGATYEQYF	TGTGCCAGCAGCTTAGGGCTGGGAGCCACCTACGAGCAGTACTTC
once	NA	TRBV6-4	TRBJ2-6	CASSDSGSSGANVLTF	TGTGCCAGCAGTGACTCAGGTTCCTCTGGGGCCAACGTCCTGACTTTC
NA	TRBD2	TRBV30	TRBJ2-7	CAWSRPSSGVSYEQYF	TGTGCCTGGAGCCGGCCCTCTAGCGGGGTATCCTACGAGCAGTACTTC
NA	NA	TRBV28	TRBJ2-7	CAAGQRYF	TGTGCCGCTGGACAGCGTTACTTC
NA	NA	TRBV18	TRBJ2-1	CASSPVGNEQFF	TGTGCCAGCTCACCAGTTGGCAATGAGCAGTTCTTC
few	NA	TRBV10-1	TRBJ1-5	CASTKKESNQPQHF	TGCGCCAGCACTAAGAAGGAAAGCAATCAGCCCCAGCATTTT
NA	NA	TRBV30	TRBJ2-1	CAWSGTNEQFF	TGTGCCTGGAGCGGGACGAATGAGCAGTTCTTC
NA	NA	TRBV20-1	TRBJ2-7	CSARGGYEQYF	TGCAGTGCTAGGGGTGGCTACGAGCAGTACTTC
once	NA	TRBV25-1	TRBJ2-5	CASSDPTWGQETQYF	TGTGCCAGCAGTGACCCCACCTGGGGGCAAGAGACCCAGTACTTC
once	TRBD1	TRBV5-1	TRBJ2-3	CASSSQGDVDTQYF	TGCGCCAGCAGCAGCCAGGGGGATGTGGATACGCAGTATTTT
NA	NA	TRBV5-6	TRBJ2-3	CASSLRPWTPPNTQYF	TGTGCCAGCAGCTTGCGACCTTGGACCCCGCCAAATACGCAGTATTTT
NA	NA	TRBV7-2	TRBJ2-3	CASSLARGTDTQYF	TGTGCCAGCAGCTTAGCAAGGGGGACGGATACGCAGTATTTT
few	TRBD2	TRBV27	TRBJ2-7	CASRNSGSNYEQYF	TGTGCCAGCAGGAATAGCGGGAGTAACTACGAGCAGTACTTC
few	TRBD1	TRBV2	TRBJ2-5	CASKTGGWETQYF	TGTGCCAGCAAGACAGGGGGCTGGGAGACCCAGTACTTC
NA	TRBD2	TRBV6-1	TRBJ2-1	CASSWGTSGYNEQFF	TGTGCCAGCTCCTGGGGGACTAGCGGTTACAATGAGCAGTTCTTC
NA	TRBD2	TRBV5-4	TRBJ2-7	CASSSLAGGLAYEQYF	TGTGCCAGCAGCTCACTAGCGGGAGGCCTCGCCTACGAGCAGTACTTC
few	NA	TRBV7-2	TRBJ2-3	CASSSRRRDTDTQYF	TGTGCCAGCAGCTCTCGAAGGCGGGACACAGATACGCAGTATTTT
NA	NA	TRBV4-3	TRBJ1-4	CASSPRGSLNEKLFF	TGCGCCAGCAGTCCGCGAGGAAGCTTGAATGAAAAACTGTTTTTT
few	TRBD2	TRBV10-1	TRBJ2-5	CASSPAREGTQYF	TGCGCCAGCAGTCCCGCCAGGGAGGGGACCCAGTACTTC
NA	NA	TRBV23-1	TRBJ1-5	CASSQIEGDSNQPQHF	TGCGCCAGCAGTCAAATTGAAGGGGACAGCAATCAGCCCCAGCATTTT
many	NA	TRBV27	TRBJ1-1	CASGARHKNTEAFF	TGTGCCAGCGGGGCTCGACATAAGAACACTGAAGCTTTCTTT
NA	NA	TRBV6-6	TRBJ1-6	CASSSLQGFSPLHF	TGTGCCAGCAGTTCCCTTCAGGGATTTTCACCCCTCCACTTT
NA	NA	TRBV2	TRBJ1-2	CASSETALNYGYTF	TGTGCCAGCAGTGAAACAGCGCTTAACTATGGCTACACCTTC
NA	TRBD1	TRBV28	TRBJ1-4	CASREGQGYWGEKLFF	TGTGCCAGCAGAGAGGGACAGGGCTATTGGGGTGAAAAACTGTTTTTT
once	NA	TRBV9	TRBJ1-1	CASSLDLDTEAFF	TGTGCCAGCAGCCTAGACCTTGACACTGAAGCTTTCTTT
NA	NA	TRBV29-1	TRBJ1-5	CSVGGALYQPQHF	TGCAGCGTTGGGGGAGCCCTTTATCAGCCCCAGCATTTT
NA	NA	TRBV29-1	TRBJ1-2	CSVGEGGMSGYTF	TGCAGCGTTGGGGAGGGTGGAATGAGCGGCTACACCTTC
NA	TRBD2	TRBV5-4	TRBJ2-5	CASSLGGLAGGPQYF	TGTGCCAGCAGCTTGGGGGGACTAGCGGGAGGGCCCCAGTACTTC
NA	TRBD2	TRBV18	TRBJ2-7	CASSPRAGGGHEQYF	TGTGCCAGCTCACCAAGAGCGGGAGGTGGCCACGAGCAGTACTTC
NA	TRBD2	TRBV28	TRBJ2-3	CASSTSGRGPDTQYF	TGTGCCAGCAGCACTAGCGGGAGAGGGCCAGATACGCAGTATTTT